One and the same sample provided the 10 T cell receptor beta chains below, sequenced in a study of Graves' ophthalmopathy and Graves' hyperthyroidism. RNA served as the template for amplifying TCR beta CDR3 regions. RT-PCR was first run with HTBI primers, then multiplex PCR in a second round. TCRdb independently ran MiXCR on the multiplex PCR reads; one entry per CDR3 protein. The repertoire holds 400,000 to 450,000 distinct CDR3 sequences, over 20% seen once, with around 3.2% in the top ten. Sequencing was done on a sample of peripheral blood. The source of these receptors is a woman under 30 with stable Graves' hyperthyroidism.

This clonotype has ten or more counts. The chain recombines TRBV27 with TRBJ1-1; D unclear. This CDR3 is built from 13 residues. Deletions cut 0 bases from V and 6 bases from J, with 8 bases between. CDR1 is MNHEY and CDR2 is SMNVEV in the germline V gene (reference sequence). CDR3 sequence: CASSLSGGPEAFF. As DNA, the CDR3 is TGTGCCAGCAGTTTATCGGGAGGCCCTGAAGCTTTCTTT.

As concerns this clonotype: This may arise from a read error, as a much more abundant clone is one base away. J is TRBJ2-7 and V is TRBV6-8; D gene ambiguous. V was trimmed by 11 bases and J by 6 bases, leaving 17 bases between them. Germline CDR1 MNHGY, CDR2 SAAAGT. CDR3 length: 12 residues. CDR3 nucleotides: TGTGCCCGCACTTACTTCCAGAGCGAGCAGTACTTC. Translation gives CARTYFQSEQYF.

This clonotype occurred many times. The rearrangement joins TRBV12-3 or TRBV12-4 to TRBJ1-1, with D hard to call. The germline V and J ends were trimmed by 7 bases and 3 bases, with 15 bases remaining between them. The CDR3 covers 14 residues. CDR3 nucleotide sequence: TGTGCCAGCACTACATCTGGGGTGGACACTGAAGCTTTCTTT. This gives the protein CASTTSGVDTEAFF.

This clonotype was counted a single time. The CDR3 loop reads CATEQGIRETQYF. CDR3 nucleotide sequence: TGTGCCACCGAACAGGGAATCCGAGAGACCCAGTACTTC. V is TRBV24-1 and J is TRBJ2-5; possibly TRBD1 for D (6 bases). Trimming cost V 9 bases and J 4 bases, with 14 bases left between them. The CDR3 loop spans 13 amino acids. Germline CDR1 is KGHDR and CDR2 is SFDVKD.

This chain uses TRBV6-1 with TRBJ2-5; a weak D match, TRBD2 (7 bases). From germline, CDR1 is MNHNS and CDR2 SASEGT. Trimming removed 7 bases at V and 3 bases at J, with 12 bases between. CDR3 length equals 13 residues. CDR3 DNA sequence: TGTGCCAGCATGCGGGGGCGCGAAGAGACCCAGTACTTC. Residues: CASMRGREETQYF.

This clonotype was observed at least ten times. The chain is built from TRBV19 and TRBJ2-7, with a tentative D call TRBD1 (5 bases). Per germline, CDR1 LNHDA and CDR2 SQIVND (reference sequence). V dropped 2 bases and J dropped 5 bases, with 10 bases sitting between them. The CDR3 totals 13 residues. CDR3 loop: CASSITPRDEQYF. Written as DNA, the CDR3 is TGTGCCAGTAGTATAACGCCCAGGGACGAGCAGTACTTC. Looking up the rest from reference TRBV19 and TRBJ2-7 gives the full variable domain: DGGITQSPKYLFRKEGQNVTLSCEQNLNHDAMYWYRQDPGQGLRLIYYSQIVNDFQKGDIAEGYSVSREKKESFPLTVTSAQKNPTAFYLCASSITPRDEQYFGPGTRLTVT.

The table lists this clonotype with many counts. The chain employs TRBV6-4 and TRBJ1-2, with 8 bases lining up with TRBD1. CDR3 length: 14 residues. The trim removed 9 bases at V and 8 bases at J, leaving 14 bases unmatched. Germline assignment: CDR1 MRHNA and CDR2 SNTAGT. The CDR3 nucleotides read TGTGCCAGTCGGGGGACAGGTCAAGAGAGGGGCTACACCTTC. It yields the protein CASRGTGQERGYTF.

This clonotype came up many times. V usage is TRBV15 and J usage is TRBJ1-5; tentative D call: TRBD1 (5 bases). Germline V CDR1 and CDR2: LNHNV, YYDKDF (reference sequence). Trimming stripped 0 bases from V and 0 bases from J, with 12 bases between. This CDR3 is built from 17 residues. CDR3 loop: CATSRDGTDYSNQPQHF. CDR3 nucleotides: TGTGCCACCAGCAGAGATGGGACCGACTATAGCAATCAGCCCCAGCATTTT.

At least ten counts were recorded for this clonotype. The chain has TRBV20-1 and TRBJ2-7; 7 bases map to TRBD2. CDR1 is DFQATT and CDR2 is SNEGSKA in the germline V gene (reference sequence). V was clipped by 6 bases and J by 2 bases; unmatched bases: 7. The CDR3 loop spans 13 amino acids. The CDR3 DNA reads as TGCAGTGCAACATCTAGCGGTACCTACGAGCAGTACTTC. Translated, it gives CSATSSGTYEQYF.

This clonotype was seen only once. J is TRBJ2-5 and V is TRBV7-8; D not certain. From germline, CDR1 is SGHVS and CDR2 FQNEAQ. The V and J ends lost 6 bases and 2 bases respectively, with 19 bases between them. CDR3 length: 16 amino acids. The chain's CDR3 is CASSPPRLSRQETQYF. In DNA, the CDR3 is TGTGCCAGCAGTCCCCCGAGACTGTCACGACAAGAGACCCAGTACTTC. The full variable domain, completed using reference TRBV7-8 and TRBJ2-5, is GAGVSQSPRYKVAKRGQDVALRCDPISGHVSLFWYQQALGQGPEFLTYFQNEAQLDKSGLPSDRFFAERPEGSVSTLKIQRTQQEDSAVYLCASSPPRLSRQETQYFGPGTRLLVL.